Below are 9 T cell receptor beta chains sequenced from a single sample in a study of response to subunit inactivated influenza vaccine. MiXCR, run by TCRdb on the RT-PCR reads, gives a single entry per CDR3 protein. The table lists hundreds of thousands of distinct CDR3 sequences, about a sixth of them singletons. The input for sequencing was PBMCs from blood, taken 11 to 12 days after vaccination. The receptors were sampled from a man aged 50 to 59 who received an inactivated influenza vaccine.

CDR3 loop: CASSKQAGDLYNEQFF. In DNA form, the CDR3 reads TGTGCCAGCAGCAAGCAAGCGGGGGACCTCTACAATGAGCAGTTCTTC. V is TRBV7-2 and J is TRBJ2-1; 8 nucleotides agree with TRBD2. Trimming took 5 bases from V and 3 from J; bases not matched to a gene: 9. The CDR3 is 16 amino acids. The germline V gene encodes CDR1 SGHTA and CDR2 FQGNSA. Complete variable domain (other parts from reference TRBV7-2 and TRBJ2-1): GAGVSQSPSNKVTEKGKDVELRCDPISGHTALYWYRQSLGQGLEFLIYFQGNSAPDKSGLPSDRFSAERTGGSVSTLTIQRTQQEDSAVYLCASSKQAGDLYNEQFFGPGTRLTVL.

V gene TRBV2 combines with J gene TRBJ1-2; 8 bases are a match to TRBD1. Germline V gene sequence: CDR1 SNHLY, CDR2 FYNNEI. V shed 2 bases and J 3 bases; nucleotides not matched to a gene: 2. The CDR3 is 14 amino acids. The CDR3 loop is CASSELTGDYGYTF. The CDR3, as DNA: TGTGCCAGCAGTGAACTGACAGGGGACTATGGCTACACCTTC.

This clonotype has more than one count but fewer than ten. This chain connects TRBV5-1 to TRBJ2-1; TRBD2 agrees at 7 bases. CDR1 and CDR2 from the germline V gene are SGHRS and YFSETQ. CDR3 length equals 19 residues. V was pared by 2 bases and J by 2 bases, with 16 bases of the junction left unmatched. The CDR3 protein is CASSFMVHSGTNAYNEQFF. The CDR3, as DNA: TGCGCCAGCAGCTTCATGGTCCACTCCGGGACTAACGCCTACAATGAGCAGTTCTTC.

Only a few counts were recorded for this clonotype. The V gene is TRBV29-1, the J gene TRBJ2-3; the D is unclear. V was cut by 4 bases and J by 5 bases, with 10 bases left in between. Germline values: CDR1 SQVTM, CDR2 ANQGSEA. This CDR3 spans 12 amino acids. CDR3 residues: CSVVIWEDTQYF. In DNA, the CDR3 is TGCAGCGTTGTAATCTGGGAAGATACGCAGTATTTT.

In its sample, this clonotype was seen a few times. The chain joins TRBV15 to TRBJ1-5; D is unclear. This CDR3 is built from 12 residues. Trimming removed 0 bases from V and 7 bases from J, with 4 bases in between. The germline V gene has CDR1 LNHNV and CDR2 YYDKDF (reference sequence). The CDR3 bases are TGTGCCACCAGCAGAGATCAACAGCCCCAGCATTTT. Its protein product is CATSRDQQPQHF.

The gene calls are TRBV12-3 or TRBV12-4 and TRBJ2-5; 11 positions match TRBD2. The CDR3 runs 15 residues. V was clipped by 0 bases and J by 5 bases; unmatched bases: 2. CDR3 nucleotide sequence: TGTGCCAGCAGTTTAGCGACTAGCGGGATTGAGACCCAGTACTTC. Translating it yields CASSLATSGIETQYF.

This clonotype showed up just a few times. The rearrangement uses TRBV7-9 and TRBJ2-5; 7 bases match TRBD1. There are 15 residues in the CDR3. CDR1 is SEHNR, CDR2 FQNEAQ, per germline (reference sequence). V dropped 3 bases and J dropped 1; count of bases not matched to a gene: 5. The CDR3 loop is CASSLETGLQETQYF. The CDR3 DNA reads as TGTGCCAGCAGCTTGGAGACAGGGCTCCAAGAGACCCAGTACTTC.

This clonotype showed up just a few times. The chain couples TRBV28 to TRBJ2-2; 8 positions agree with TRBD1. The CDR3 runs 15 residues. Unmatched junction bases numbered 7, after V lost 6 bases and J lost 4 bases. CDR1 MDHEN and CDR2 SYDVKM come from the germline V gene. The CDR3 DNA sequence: TGTGCCAGCAGCTGGACAGGGTACGGCACCGGGGAGCTGTTTTTT. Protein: CASSWTGYGTGELFF.

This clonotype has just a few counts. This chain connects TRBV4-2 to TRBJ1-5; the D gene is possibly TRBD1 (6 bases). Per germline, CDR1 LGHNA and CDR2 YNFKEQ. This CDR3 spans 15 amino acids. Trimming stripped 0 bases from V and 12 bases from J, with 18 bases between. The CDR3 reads CASSQDSRGISIQHF. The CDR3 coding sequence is TGTGCCAGCAGCCAAGATTCCAGGGGCATCAGTATCCAGCATTTT.